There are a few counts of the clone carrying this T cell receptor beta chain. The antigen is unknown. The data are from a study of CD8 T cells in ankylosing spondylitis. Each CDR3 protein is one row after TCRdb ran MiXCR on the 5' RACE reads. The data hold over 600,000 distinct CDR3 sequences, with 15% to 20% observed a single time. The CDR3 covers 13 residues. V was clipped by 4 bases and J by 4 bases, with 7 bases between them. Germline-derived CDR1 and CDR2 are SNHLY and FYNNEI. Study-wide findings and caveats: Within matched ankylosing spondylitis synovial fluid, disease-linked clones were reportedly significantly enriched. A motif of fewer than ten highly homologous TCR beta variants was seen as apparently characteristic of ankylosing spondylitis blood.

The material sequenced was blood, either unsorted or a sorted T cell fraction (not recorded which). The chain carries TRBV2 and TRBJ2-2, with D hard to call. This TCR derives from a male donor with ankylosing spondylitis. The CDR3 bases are TGTGCCAGCAGTGCCGATTTCACCGGGGAGCTGTTTTTT. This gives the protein CASSADFTGELFF.